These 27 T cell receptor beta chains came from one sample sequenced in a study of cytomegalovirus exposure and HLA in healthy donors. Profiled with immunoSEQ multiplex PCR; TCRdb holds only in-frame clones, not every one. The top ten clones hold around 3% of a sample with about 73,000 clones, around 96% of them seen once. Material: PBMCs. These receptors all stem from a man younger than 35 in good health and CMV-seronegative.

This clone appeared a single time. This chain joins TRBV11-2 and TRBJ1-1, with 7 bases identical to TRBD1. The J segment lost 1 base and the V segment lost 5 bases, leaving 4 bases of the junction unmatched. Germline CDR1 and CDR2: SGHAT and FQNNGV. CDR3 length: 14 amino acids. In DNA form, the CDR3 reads TGTGCCAGCAGCCTCAACAGGGGGAACACTGAAGCTTTCTTT. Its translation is CASSLNRGNTEAFF.

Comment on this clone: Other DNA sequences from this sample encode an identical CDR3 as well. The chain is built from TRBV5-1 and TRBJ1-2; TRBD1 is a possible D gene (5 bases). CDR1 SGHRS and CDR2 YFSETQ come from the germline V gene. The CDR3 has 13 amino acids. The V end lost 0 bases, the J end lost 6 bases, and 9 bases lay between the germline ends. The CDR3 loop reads CASSLGGGDGYTF. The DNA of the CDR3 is TGCGCCAGCAGCTTGGGAGGAGGGGATGGCTACACCTTC.

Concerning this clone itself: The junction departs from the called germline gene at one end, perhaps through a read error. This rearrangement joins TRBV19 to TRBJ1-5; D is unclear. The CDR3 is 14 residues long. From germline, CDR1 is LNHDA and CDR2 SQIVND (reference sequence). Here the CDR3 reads CATSRDYSNQPQHF. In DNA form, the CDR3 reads TGTGCCACTAGTCGGGATTATAGCAATCAGCCCCAGCATTTT.

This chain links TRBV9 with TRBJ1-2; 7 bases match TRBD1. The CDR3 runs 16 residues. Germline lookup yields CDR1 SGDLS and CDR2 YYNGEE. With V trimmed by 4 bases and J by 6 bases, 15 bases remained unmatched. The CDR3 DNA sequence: TGTGCCAGCAGCTCAAACAAAAACACAGGGGTGGATGGCTACACCTTC. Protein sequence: CASSSNKNTGVDGYTF.

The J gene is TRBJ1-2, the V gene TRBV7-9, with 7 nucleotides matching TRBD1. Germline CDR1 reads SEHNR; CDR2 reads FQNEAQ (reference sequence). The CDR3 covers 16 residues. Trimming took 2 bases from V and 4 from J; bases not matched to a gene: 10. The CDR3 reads CASSLSDRVPAYGYTF. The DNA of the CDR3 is TGTGCCAGCAGCTTATCTGACAGGGTCCCCGCCTATGGCTACACCTTC.

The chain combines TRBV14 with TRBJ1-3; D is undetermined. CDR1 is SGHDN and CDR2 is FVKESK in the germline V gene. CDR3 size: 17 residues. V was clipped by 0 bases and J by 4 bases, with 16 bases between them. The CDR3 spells CASSQDPGRKSGNTIYF. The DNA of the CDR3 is TGTGCCAGCAGCCAAGATCCGGGAAGGAAATCGGGAAACACCATATATTTT.

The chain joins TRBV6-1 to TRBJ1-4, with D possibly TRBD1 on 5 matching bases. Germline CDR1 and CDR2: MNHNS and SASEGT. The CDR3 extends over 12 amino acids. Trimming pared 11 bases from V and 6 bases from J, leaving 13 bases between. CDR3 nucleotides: TGTGCCGGAAGCAGGGCGGATGAAAAACTGTTTTTT. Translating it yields CAGSRADEKLFF.

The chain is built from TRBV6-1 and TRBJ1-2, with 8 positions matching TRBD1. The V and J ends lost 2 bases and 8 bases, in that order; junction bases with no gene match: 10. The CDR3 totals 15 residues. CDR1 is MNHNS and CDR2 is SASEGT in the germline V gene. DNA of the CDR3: TGTGCCAGCAGTGAACCTGGACAGGGAAGCAGGGGCTACACCTTC. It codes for CASSEPGQGSRGYTF.

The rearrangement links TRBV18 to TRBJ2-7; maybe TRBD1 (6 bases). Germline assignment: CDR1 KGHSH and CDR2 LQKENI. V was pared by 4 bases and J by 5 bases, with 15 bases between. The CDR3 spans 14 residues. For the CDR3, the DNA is TGTGCCAGCTCACTCAACAGGGTGTCCGACGAGCAGTACTTC. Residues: CASSLNRVSDEQYF.

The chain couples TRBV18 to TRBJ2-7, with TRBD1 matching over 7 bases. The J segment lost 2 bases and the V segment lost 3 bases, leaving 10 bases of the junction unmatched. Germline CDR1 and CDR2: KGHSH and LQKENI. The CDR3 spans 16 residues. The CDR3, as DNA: TGTGCCAGCTCACCTGCTGGACAGGCCCCACCCTACGAGCAGTACTTC. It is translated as CASSPAGQAPPYEQYF.

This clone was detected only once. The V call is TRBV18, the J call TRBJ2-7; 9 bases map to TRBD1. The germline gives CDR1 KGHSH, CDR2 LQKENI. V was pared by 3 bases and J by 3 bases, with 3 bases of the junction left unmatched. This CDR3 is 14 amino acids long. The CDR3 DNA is TGTGCCAGCTCACCTACAGGGGGCGGCTACGAGCAGTACTTC. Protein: CASSPTGGGYEQYF.

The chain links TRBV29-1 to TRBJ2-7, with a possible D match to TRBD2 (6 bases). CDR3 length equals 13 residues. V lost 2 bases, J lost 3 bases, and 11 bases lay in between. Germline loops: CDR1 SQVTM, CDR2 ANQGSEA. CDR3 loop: CSVERQGGYEQYF. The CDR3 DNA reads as TGCAGCGTTGAAAGGCAGGGAGGCTACGAGCAGTACTTC.

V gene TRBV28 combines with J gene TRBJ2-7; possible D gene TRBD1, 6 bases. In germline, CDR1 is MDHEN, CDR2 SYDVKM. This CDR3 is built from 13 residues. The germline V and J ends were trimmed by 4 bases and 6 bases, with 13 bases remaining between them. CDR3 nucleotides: TGTGCCAGCAGTTCAACAGGGAAAGGCGAGCAGTACTTC. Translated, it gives CASSSTGKGEQYF.

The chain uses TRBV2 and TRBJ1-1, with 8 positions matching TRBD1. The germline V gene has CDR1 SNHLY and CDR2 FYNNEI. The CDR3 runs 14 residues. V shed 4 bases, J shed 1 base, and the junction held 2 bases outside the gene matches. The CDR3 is CASSVQGGNTEAFF. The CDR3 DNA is TGTGCCAGCAGTGTACAGGGGGGGAACACTGAAGCTTTCTTT.

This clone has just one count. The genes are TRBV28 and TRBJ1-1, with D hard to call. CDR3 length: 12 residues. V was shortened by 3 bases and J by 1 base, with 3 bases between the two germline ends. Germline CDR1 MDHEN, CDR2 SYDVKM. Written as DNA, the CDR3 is TGTGCCAGCAGTTTGGCGAACACTGAAGCTTTCTTT. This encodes CASSLANTEAFF.

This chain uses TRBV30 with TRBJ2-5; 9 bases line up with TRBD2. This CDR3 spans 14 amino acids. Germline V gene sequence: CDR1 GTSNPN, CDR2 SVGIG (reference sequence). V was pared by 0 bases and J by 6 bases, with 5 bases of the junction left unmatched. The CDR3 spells CAWSVLAGMKTQYF. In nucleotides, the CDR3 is TGTGCCTGGAGTGTCCTAGCGGGGATGAAGACCCAGTACTTC.

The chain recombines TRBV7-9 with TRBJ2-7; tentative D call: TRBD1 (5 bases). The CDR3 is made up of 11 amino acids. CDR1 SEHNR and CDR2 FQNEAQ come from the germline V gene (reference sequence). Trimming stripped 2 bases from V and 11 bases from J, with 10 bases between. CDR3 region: CASSLQGIEYF. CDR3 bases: TGTGCCAGCAGCTTACAGGGAATAGAGTACTTC.

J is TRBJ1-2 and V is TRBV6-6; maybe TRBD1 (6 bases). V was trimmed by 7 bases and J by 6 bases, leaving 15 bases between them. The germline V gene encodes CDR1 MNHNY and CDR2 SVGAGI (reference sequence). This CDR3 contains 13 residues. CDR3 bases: TGTGCCAGCACCAGGACAGCAGCCGATGGCTACACCTTC. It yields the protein CASTRTAADGYTF.

The CDR3 bases are TGTGCCAGCAGCCAGGACAGGGGGTTTACTGAAGCTTTCTTT. It is translated as CASSQDRGFTEAFF. The chain employs TRBV14 and TRBJ1-1; 10 bases map to TRBD1. The CDR3 consists of 14 residues. Germline V gene sequence: CDR1 SGHDN, CDR2 FVKESK. V dropped 3 bases and J dropped 5; count of bases not matched to a gene: 3.

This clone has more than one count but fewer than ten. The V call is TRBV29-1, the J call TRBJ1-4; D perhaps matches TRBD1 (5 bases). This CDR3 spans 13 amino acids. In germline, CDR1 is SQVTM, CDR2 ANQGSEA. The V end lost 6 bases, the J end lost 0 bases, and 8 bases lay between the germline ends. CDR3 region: CSVRGTTNEKLFF. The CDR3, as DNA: TGCAGCGTAAGGGGAACAACTAATGAAAAACTGTTTTTT.

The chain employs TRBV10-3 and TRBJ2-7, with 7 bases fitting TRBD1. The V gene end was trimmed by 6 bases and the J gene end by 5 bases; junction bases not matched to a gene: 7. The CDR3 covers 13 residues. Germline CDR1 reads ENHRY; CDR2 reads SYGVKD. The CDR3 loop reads CAIRRQGLDEQYF. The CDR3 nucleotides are TGTGCCATCAGACGACAGGGTCTCGACGAGCAGTACTTC.

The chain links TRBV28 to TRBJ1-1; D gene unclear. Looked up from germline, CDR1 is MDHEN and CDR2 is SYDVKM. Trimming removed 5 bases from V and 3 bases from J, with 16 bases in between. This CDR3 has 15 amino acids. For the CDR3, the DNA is TGTGCCAGCAGTCCCGTTATGTCGGCGGACACTGAAGCTTTCTTT. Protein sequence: CASSPVMSADTEAFF.

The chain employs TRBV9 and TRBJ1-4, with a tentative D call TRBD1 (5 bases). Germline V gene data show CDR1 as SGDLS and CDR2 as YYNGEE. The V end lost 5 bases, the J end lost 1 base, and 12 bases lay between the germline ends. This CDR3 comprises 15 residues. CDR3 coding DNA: TGTGCCAGCAGTCCGACGGGGGGAACTAATGAAAAACTGTTTTTT. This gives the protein CASSPTGGTNEKLFF.

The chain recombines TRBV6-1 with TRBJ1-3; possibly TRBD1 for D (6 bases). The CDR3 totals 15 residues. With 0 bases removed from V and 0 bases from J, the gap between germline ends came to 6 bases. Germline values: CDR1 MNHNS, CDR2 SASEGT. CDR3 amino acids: CASSEATGSGNTIYF. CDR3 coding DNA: TGTGCCAGCAGTGAAGCGACAGGCTCTGGAAACACCATATATTTT.

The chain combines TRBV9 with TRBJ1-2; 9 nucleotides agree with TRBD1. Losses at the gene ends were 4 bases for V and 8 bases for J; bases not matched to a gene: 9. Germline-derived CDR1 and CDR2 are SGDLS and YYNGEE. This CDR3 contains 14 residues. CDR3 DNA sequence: TGTGCCAGCAGCATCGCCGGGACAGGGAACGGCTACACCTTC. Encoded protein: CASSIAGTGNGYTF.

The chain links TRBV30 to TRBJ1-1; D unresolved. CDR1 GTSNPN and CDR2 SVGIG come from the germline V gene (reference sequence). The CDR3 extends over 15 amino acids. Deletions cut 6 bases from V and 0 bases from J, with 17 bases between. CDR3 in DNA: TGTGCCTGTCAAAGGAGGCTTCTAATGAACACTGAAGCTTTCTTT. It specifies CACQRRLLMNTEAFF.

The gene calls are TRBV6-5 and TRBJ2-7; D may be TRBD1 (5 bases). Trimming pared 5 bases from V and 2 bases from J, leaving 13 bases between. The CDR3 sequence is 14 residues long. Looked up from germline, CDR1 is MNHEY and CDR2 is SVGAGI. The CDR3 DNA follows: TGTGCCAGCAGTCACCCGACAGCGCCCTACGAGCAGTACTTC. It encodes CASSHPTAPYEQYF.